This T cell receptor beta chain was obtained from a study of blood T cell repertoires in COVID-19. Study in general: Samples came from the United States, Italy and Spain, spanning acute and convalescent COVID-19.

CDR1 MNHEY and CDR2 SMNVEV come from the germline V gene (reference sequence). The CDR3 spans 16 residues. V shed 0 bases, J shed 7 bases, and the junction held 10 bases outside the gene matches. The protocol was immunoSEQ multiplex PCR, while the TCRdb copy is restricted to in-frame clones and leaves out a portion. The profile shows about 50,000 clones, under 90% of them singletons. While infection was still active, Seattle patients were enrolled and then followed longitudinally. Sequencing used peripheral blood. This clonotype was sampled from a woman older than 75 with COVID-19, enrolled during active disease. This chain connects TRBV27 to TRBJ1-1, with 8 positions matching TRBD1. As DNA, the CDR3 is TGTGCCAGCAGTTTATCGAGAGGACAGGGACGTCTTGAAGCTTTCTTT. This gives the protein CASSLSRGQGRLEAFF.